Only a few counts were recorded for the clone carrying this T cell receptor (beta chain). Its antigen is currently unknown. A second PCR, run for roughly 6 to 11 cycles, used a sample-barcoded 5' primer plus a J-beta primer mix. The template-switch adaptor, which had 12 random nucleotides, put a tag on each cDNA molecule. TCRdb fed the 5' RACE reads into MiXCR, producing one record per CDR3 protein. The profile shows 780,000 or so distinct CDR3 sequences, 20% to 25% of them singletons. Trimming shortened V by 1 base and J by 5 bases, and 11 bases separated the two germline ends. Germline V gene data show CDR1 as MDHEN and CDR2 as SYDVKM. The CDR3 has 15 residues. The sample is drawn from a study of blood T cells in healthy people across ages. Study-wide findings and caveats: The donors' CMV status was not determined, possibly confounding changes in expanded clonotypes.

A further study also used this sample, focusing on T cells of mothers and their children. In that study: The study recruited a few healthy Caucasian mothers and their six children as donors. Each mother yielded more than 8 million TCR beta CDR3 reads. Each child yielded roughly 2.9 million reads.

This chain joins TRBV28 and TRBJ1-4, with no clear D. The TCR originated in a boy aged 5 to 17 in good health. Sequencing input: blood. Here the CDR3 DNA reads TGTGCCAGCAGTTTATCGTATCCGAGGAATGAAAAACTGTTTTTT. Its protein is CASSLSYPRNEKLFF.